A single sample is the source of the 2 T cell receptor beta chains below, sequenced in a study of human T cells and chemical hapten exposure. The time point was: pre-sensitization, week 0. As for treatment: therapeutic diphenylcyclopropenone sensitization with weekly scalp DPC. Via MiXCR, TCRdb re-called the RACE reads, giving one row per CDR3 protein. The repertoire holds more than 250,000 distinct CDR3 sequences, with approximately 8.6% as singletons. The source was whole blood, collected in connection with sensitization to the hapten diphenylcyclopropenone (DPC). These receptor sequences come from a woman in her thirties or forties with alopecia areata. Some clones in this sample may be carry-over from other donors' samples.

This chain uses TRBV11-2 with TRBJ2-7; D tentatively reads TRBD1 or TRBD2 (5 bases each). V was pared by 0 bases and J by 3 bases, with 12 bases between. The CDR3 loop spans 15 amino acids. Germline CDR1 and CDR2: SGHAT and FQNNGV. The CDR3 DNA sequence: TGTGCCAGCAGCTTAGATCGGGACCCATTCTACGAGCAGTACTTC. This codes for CASSLDRDPFYEQYF. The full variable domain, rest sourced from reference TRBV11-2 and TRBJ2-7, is EAGVAQSPRYKIIEKRQSVAFWCNPISGHATLYWYQQILGQGPKLLIQFQNNGVVDDSQLPKDRFSAERLKGVDSTLKIQPAKLEDSAVYLCASSLDRDPFYEQYFGPGTRLTVT.

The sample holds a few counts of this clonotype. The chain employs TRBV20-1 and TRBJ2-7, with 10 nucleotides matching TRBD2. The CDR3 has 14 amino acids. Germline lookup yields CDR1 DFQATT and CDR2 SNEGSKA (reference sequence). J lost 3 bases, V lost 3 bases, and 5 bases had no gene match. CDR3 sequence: CSASIRLAGYEQYF. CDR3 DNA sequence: TGCAGTGCTAGCATTCGACTAGCGGGCTACGAGCAGTACTTC.